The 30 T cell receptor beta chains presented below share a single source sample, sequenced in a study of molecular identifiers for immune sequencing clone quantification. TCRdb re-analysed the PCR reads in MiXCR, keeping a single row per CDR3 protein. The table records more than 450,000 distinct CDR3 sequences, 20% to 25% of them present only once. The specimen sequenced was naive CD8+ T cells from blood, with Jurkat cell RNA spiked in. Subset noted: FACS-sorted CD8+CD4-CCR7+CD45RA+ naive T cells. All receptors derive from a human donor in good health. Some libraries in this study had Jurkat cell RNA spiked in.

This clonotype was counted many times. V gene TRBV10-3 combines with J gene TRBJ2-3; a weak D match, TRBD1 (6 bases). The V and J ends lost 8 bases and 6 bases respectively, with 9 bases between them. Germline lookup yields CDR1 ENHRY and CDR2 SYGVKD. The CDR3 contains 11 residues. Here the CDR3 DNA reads TGTGCCATCCGGCAGGGGGATACGCAGTATTTT. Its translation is CAIRQGDTQYF.

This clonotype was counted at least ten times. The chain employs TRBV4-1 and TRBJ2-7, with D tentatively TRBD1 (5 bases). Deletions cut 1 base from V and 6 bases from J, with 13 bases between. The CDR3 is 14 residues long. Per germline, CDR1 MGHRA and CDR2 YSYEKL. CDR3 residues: CASSQVQGKGEQYF. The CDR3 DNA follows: TGCGCCAGCAGCCAAGTCCAGGGAAAAGGCGAGCAGTACTTC.

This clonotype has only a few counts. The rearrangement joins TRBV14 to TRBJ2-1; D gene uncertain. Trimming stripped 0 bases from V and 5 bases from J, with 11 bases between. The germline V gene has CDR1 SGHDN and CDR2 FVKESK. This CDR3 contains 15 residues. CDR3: CASSQDLTENNEQFF. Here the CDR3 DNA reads TGTGCCAGCAGCCAAGATCTTACGGAGAACAATGAGCAGTTCTTC.

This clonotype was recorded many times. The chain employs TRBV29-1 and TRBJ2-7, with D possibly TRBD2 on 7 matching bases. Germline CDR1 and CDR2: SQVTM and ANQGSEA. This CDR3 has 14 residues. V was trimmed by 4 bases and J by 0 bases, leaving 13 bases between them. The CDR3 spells CSVGGRGSSYEQYF. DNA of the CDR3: TGCAGCGTTGGGGGGAGGGGGAGCTCCTACGAGCAGTACTTC.

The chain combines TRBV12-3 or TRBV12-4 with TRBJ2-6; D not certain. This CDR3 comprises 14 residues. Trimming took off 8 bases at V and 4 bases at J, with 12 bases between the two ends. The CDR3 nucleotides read TGTGCCAGCGGACCAGCCATCGGGGCCAACGTCCTGACTTTC. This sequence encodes CASGPAIGANVLTF.

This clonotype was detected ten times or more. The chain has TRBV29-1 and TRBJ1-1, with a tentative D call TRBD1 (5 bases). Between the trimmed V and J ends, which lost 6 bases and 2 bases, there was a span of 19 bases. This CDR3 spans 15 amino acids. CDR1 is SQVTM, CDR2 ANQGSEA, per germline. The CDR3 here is CSVLSTMTENTEAFF. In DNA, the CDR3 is TGCAGCGTACTCTCCACGATGACAGAAAACACTGAAGCTTTCTTT.

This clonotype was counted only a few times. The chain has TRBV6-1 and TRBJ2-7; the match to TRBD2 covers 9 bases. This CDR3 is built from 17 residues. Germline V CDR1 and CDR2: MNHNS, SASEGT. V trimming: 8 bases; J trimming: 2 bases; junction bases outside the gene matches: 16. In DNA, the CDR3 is TGTGCCAGCCGAGAAGCCTTCCAAGCGGGGGGTACCTACGAGCAGTACTTC. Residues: CASREAFQAGGTYEQYF.

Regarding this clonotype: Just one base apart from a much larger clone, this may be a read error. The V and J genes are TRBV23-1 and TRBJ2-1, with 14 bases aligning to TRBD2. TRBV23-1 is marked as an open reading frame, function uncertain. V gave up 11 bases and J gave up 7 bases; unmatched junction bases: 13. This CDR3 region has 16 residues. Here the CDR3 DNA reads TGCGCCGACCCCATCCGGACTAGCGGGGGGAGGAATGAGCAGTTCTTC. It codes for CADPIRTSGGRNEQFF.

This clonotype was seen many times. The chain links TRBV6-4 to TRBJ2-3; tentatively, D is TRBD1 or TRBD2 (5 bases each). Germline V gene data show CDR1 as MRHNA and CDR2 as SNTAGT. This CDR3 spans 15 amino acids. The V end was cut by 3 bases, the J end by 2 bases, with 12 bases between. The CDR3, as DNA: TGTGCCAGCAGTGAAACGGGGCTACACACAGATACGCAGTATTTT. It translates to CASSETGLHTDTQYF.

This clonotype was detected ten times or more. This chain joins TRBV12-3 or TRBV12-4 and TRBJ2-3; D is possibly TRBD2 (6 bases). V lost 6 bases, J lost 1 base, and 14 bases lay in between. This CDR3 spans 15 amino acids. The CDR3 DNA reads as TGTGCCAGCAGCGGGAGTGGAGGTGGCACAGATACGCAGTATTTT. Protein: CASSGSGGGTDTQYF.

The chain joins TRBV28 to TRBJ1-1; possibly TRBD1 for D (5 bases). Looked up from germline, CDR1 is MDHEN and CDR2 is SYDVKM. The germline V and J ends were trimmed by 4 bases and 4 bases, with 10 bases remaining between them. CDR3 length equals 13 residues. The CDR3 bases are TGTGCCAGCAGTTCGGCAGGGTCCACTGAAGCTTTCTTT. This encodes CASSSAGSTEAFF. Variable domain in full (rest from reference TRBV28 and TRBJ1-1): DVKVTQSSRYLVKRTGEKVFLECVQDMDHENMFWYRQDPGLGLRLIYFSYDVKMKEKGDIPEGYSVSREKKERFSLILESASTNQTSMYLCASSSAGSTEAFFGQGTRLTVV.

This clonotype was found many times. The CDR3, as DNA: TGTGCCAGCTGGAGAGACGGCACTGAAGCTTTCTTT. This codes for CASWRDGTEAFF. The chain links TRBV5-4 to TRBJ1-1; D gene uncertain. This CDR3 contains 12 residues. Germline V gene data show CDR1 as SGHNT and CDR2 as YYREEE (reference sequence). Trimming cost V 7 bases and J 4 bases, with 11 bases left between them.

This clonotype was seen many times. The chain's CDR3 is CASSFPRGVSRGEQYF. The DNA of the CDR3 is TGTGCCAGCAGCTTCCCCCGAGGGGTGTCTCGCGGCGAGCAGTACTTC. V is TRBV7-9 and J is TRBJ2-7; perhaps D is TRBD1 or TRBD2 (5 bases each). Germline CDR1 reads SEHNR; CDR2 reads FQNEAQ (reference sequence). Trimming removed 3 bases at V and 6 bases at J, with 21 bases between. The CDR3 length is 16 residues.

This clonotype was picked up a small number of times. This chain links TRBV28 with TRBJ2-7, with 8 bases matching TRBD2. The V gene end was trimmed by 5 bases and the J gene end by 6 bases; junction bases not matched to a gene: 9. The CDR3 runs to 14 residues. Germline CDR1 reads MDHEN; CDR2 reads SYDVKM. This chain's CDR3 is CASSSRLAPSEQYF. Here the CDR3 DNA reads TGTGCCAGCAGTAGTCGACTAGCGCCGAGCGAGCAGTACTTC.

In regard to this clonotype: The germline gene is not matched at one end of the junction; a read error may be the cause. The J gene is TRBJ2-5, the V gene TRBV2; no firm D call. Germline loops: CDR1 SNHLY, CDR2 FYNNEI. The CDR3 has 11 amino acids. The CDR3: CASTGEETQHF. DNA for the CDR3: TGTGCCAGCACTGGTGAAGAGACCCAGCACTTC.

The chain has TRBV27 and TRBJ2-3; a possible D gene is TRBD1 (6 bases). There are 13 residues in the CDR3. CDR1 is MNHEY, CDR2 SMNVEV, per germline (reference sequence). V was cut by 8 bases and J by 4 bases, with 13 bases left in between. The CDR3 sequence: CASWGQVPDTQYF. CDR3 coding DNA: TGTGCCAGCTGGGGGCAGGTACCAGATACGCAGTATTTT.

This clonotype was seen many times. CDR3 region: CSARNERASGSPLHF. The CDR3 coding sequence is TGCAGTGCTAGAAACGAGCGGGCATCGGGTTCACCCCTCCACTTT. The chain couples TRBV20-1 to TRBJ1-6, with D hard to call. Trimming cost V 2 bases and J 9 bases, with 17 bases left between them. This CDR3 has 15 amino acids. Germline CDR1 DFQATT, CDR2 SNEGSKA (reference sequence).

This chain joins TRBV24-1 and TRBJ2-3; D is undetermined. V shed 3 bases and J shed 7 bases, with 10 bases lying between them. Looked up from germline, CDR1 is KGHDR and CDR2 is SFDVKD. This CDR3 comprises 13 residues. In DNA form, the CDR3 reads TGTGCCACCAGTGATCAGCCGCCAAATACGCAGTATTTT. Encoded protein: CATSDQPPNTQYF.

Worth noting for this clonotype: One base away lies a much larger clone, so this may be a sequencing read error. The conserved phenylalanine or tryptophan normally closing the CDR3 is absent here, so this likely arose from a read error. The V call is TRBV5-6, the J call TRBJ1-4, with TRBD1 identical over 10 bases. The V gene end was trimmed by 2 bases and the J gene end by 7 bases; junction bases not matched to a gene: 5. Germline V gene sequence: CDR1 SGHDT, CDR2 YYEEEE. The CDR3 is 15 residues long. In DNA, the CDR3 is TGTGCCAGCAGCTTAGGGGACAGGGGAGGTGAAAAACTGTTTCTT. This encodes CASSLGDRGGEKLFL.

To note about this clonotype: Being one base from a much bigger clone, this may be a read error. In DNA, the CDR3 is TGTGCCAGCAGCTTACCGGGTACGGACTCCTACGAGCAGTACTTC. Amino acid sequence: CASSLPGTDSYEQYF. The chain recombines TRBV7-2 with TRBJ2-7; D ambiguous. V was clipped by 2 bases and J by 0 bases, with 11 bases between them. Germline V gene data show CDR1 as SGHTA and CDR2 as FQGNSA. The CDR3 is made up of 15 amino acids.

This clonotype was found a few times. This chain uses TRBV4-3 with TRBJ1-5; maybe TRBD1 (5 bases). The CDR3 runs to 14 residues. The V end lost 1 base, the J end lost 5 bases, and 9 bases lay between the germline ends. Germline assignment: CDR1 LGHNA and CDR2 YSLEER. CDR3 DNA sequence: TGCGCCAGCAGCCAAGTAGGGGAGTATCAGCCCCAGCATTTT. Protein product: CASSQVGEYQPQHF.

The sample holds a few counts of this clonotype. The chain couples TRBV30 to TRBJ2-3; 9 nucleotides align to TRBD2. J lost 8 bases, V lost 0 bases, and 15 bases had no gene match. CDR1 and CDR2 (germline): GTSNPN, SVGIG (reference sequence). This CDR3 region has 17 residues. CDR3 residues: CAWSVRAGRGGQGTQYF. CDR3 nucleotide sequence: TGTGCCTGGAGTGTACGTGCGGGGCGGGGGGGCCAAGGTACGCAGTATTTT. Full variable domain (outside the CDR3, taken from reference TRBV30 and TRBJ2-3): SQTIHQWPATLVQPVGSPLSLECTVEGTSNPNLYWYRQAAGRGLQLLFYSVGIGQISSEVPQNLSASRPQDRQFILSSKKLLLSDSGFYLCAWSVRAGRGGQGTQYFGPGTRLTVL.

The CDR3 nucleotides are TGCGCCAGCAGCCAAGGCCCCAAGGGGGCTAATGAGCAGTTCTTC. It encodes CASSQGPKGANEQFF. V gene TRBV4-1 combines with J gene TRBJ2-1, with TRBD1 matching 7 bases. With 1 base clipped from V and 7 bases from J, the junction kept 7 bases outside the gene matches. Germline V lookup: CDR1 MGHRA, CDR2 YSYEKL. This CDR3 is 15 amino acids long.

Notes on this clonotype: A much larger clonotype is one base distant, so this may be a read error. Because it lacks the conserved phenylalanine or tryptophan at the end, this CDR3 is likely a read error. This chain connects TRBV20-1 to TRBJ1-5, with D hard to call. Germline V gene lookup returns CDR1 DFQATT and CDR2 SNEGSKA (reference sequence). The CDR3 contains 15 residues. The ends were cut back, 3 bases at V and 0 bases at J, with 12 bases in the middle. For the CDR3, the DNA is TGCAGTGCTAGTTCAGGCCTAAATAGCAATCAGCCCCAGCATTCT. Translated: CSASSGLNSNQPQHS.

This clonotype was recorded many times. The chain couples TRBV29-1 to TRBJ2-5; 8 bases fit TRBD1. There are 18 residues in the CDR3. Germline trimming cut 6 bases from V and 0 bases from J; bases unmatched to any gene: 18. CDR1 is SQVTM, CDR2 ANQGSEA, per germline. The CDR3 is CSVAGQGVLGNYQETQYF. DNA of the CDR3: TGCAGCGTAGCTGGACAGGGCGTCCTCGGAAACTACCAAGAGACCCAGTACTTC.

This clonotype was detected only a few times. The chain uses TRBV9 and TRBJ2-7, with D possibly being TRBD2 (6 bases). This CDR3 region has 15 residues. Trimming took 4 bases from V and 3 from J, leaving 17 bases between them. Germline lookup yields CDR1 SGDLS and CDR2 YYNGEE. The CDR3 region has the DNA TGTGCCAGCAGCCCCCTAGATAGCGGATTCTACGAGCAGTACTTC. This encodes CASSPLDSGFYEQYF.

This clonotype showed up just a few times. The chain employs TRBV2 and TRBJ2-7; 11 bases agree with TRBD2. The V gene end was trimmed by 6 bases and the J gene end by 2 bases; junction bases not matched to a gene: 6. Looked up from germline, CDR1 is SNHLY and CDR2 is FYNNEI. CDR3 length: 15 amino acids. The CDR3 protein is CASRGTSGGTYEQYF. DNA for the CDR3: TGTGCCAGCAGGGGAACTAGCGGGGGAACCTACGAGCAGTACTTC.

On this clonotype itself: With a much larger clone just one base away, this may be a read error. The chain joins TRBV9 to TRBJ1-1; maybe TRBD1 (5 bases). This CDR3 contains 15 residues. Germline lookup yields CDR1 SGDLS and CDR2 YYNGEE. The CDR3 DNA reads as TGTGCCGGCAGCGTAGATGGGGGGGTCAACACTGAAGCTTTCTTT. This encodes CAGSVDGGVNTEAFF.

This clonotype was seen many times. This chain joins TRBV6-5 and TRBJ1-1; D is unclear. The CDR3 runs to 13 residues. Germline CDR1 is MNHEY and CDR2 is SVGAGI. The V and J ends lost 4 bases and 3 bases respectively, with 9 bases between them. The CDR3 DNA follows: TGTGCCAGCAGTTCCCCCCGGGACACTGAAGCTTTCTTT. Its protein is CASSSPRDTEAFF.

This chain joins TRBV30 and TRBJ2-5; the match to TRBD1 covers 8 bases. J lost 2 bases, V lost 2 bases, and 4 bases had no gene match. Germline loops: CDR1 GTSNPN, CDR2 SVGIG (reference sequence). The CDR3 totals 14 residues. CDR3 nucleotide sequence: TGTGCCTGGAGTACAGGACAGGGTCAAGAGACCCAGTACTTC. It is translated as CAWSTGQGQETQYF.